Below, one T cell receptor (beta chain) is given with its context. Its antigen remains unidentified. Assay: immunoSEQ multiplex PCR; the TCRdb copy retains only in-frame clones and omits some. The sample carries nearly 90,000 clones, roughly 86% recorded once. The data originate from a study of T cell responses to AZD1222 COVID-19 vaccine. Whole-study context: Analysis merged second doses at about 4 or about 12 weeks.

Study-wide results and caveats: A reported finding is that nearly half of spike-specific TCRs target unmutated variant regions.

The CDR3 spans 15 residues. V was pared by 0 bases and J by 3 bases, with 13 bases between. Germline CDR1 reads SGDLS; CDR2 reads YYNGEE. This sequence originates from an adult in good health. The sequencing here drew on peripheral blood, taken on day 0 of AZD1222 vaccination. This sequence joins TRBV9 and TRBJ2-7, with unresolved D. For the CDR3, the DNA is TGTGCCAGCAGCGTAGGCGTCAGCGCCCTCTACGAGCAGTACTTC. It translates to CASSVGVSALYEQYF.